These 8 T cell receptor beta chains originate from one sample sequenced in a study of T-cell memory formation after mild COVID-19. From the 5' RACE reads, TCRdb called clonotypes with MiXCR, one entry per CDR3 protein. The repertoire has 550,000 to 700,000 distinct CDR3 sequences, 17% of them found once; the top ten carry roughly 7.8%. Sequencing was performed on PBMCs or a T cell subset sorted from them (not recorded which). These receptor sequences come from an adult woman who had mild COVID-19 (a few samples of this study predate the infection). Cell type and time point are not known.

The chain recombines TRBV2 with TRBJ1-3; no clear D gene. CDR3 size: 15 residues. V lost 6 bases and J 4 bases, leaving 16 bases between the germline ends. The germline V gene has CDR1 SNHLY and CDR2 FYNNEI. The CDR3 loop is CASRLVRAAGNTIYF. In nucleotides, the CDR3 is TGTGCCAGCAGACTTGTGAGGGCTGCAGGAAACACCATATATTTT.

This clonotype occurred many times. The V gene is TRBV4-1, the J gene TRBJ2-3; 15 bases agree with TRBD2. This CDR3 contains 19 residues. Germline loops: CDR1 MGHRA, CDR2 YSYEKL. V lost 3 bases to trimming and J lost 5 bases; unmatched junction nucleotides: 12. DNA for the CDR3: TGCGCCAGCAGCCACCCAGGACTAGCGGGGGGGCCCGATAGAGATACGCAGTATTTT. Encoded protein: CASSHPGLAGGPDRDTQYF.

CDR3 coding DNA: TGTGCTCGGGGCGTGACAGGGGGCACCGGGGAGCTGTTTTTT. Translated: CARGVTGGTGELFF. The chain combines TRBV30 with TRBJ2-2; 9 positions match TRBD1. CDR3 length: 14 amino acids. Germline CDR1 reads GTSNPN; CDR2 reads SVGIG (reference sequence).

The chain joins TRBV20-1 to TRBJ1-2; D not certain. V lost 5 bases and J 7 bases, leaving 17 bases between the germline ends. The CDR3 is 13 amino acids. CDR1 is DFQATT, CDR2 SNEGSKA, per germline (reference sequence). The DNA of the CDR3 is TGCAGTGCTTCGAACCCAGGATTCGGTGGCTACACCTTC. It yields the protein CSASNPGFGGYTF.

J is TRBJ1-4 and V is TRBV5-8, with D maybe TRBD1 (6 bases). This CDR3 comprises 16 residues. V lost 5 bases and J lost 8, with 22 bases in between. Germline V lookup: CDR1 SGHTS, CDR2 YDEGEE. CDR3 nucleotides: TGTGCCAGCAGAACCTCCGGGACATCATCGGGGGAAAAACTGTTTTTT. It translates to CASRTSGTSSGEKLFF.

The sample holds a few counts of this clonotype. This chain connects TRBV12-3 or TRBV12-4 to TRBJ1-6; 10 bases agree with TRBD1. The CDR3 spans 14 residues. The V and J ends lost 5 bases and 9 bases, in that order; junction bases with no gene match: 4. The CDR3 here is CASSRDRGLSPLHF. The CDR3 DNA sequence: TGTGCCAGCAGTCGGGACAGGGGACTTTCACCCCTCCACTTT.

J is TRBJ2-7 and V is TRBV20-1; 12 bases fit TRBD2. This CDR3 has 18 amino acids. CDR1 is DFQATT and CDR2 is SNEGSKA in the germline V gene (reference sequence). The ends lost 1 base at V and 6 bases at J; junction bases unmatched: 16. The CDR3 sequence is CSARGGASGGEGPSEQYF. The CDR3 coding sequence is TGCAGTGCTAGAGGAGGGGCTAGCGGGGGGGAGGGTCCCTCCGAGCAGTACTTC.

The chain employs TRBV24-1 and TRBJ2-2; no firm D call. CDR3 size: 13 residues. Trimming cost V 4 bases and J 3 bases, with 5 bases left between them. The V gene's germline CDR1 is KGHDR and CDR2 SFDVKD. The CDR3 is CATSDGHTGELFF. As DNA, the CDR3 is TGTGCCACCAGTGACGGGCACACCGGGGAGCTGTTTTTT.